This TCR beta chain was found in a study of T cells after yellow fever vaccination. Overall study results and limits: Most primary-vaccination clones reappeared after the booster (just under 98% CD4, roughly 88% CD8).

This clonotype occurred a few times. No antigen is known for it. There are 14 residues in the CDR3. The V gene end was trimmed by 6 bases and the J gene end by 0 bases; junction bases not matched to a gene: 2. Germline V gives CDR1 MNHNS, CDR2 SASEGT. MiXCR, applied by TCRdb to the 5' RACE reads, yields one record per CDR3 protein. The sample lists a few hundred thousand distinct CDR3 sequences; around 10% were seen once. Specimen: CD4+ T cells sorted from PBMCs, collected 5 days after the yellow fever booster vaccination. The source of this sequence is a man between 18 and 35 years old who received the YFV17D yellow fever vaccine. The chain uses TRBV6-1 and TRBJ1-5; 7 nucleotides line up with TRBD1. CDR3 in amino acids: CASRDRVSNQPQHF. The CDR3 region has the DNA TGTGCCAGCAGAGACAGGGTTAGCAATCAGCCCCAGCATTTT.